A selection of T cell receptor beta chains follows, all from one sample in a study of cytomegalovirus exposure and HLA in healthy donors. The method was immunoSEQ multiplex PCR; TCRdb's version includes in-frame clones alone and lacks a portion of them. The sample has about 150,000 clones, about 95% seen once. Input material: PBMCs. These receptors were collected from a young man in good health and CMV-seropositive. Each CDR3 is given with its conserved first and last residue. The D gene is left open where the match is weak. Clone sizes are given selectively: once, few, many, or a class where the clone is expanded.

TRBD1 | TRBJ1-5 | once | TRBV7-9 | TGTGCCAGCAGCGACAGGGAAGGGCCCCAGCATTTT | CASSDREGPQHF
TRBD1 | TRBJ1-4 | . | TRBV15 | TGTGCCACCAGCAGAGCGGAGACAGGGAATGAAAAACTGTTTTTT | CATSRAETGNEKLFF
TRBD1 | TRBJ1-2 | . | TRBV28 | TGTGCCAGCAGTAGGACAGGGCCCGGCGGCTACACCTTC | CASSRTGPGGYTF
TRBD2 | TRBJ2-5 | . | TRBV5-1 | TGCGCCAGCAGCTTGGTGGTAGCGGGAGGTGGAGGAGAGACCCAGTACTTC | CASSLVVAGGGGETQYF
TRBD2 | TRBJ2-7 | . | TRBV5-6 | TGTGCCAGCAGCTTGGAGCGGGAGGCCTTCTACGAGCAGTACTTC | CASSLEREAFYEQYF
. | TRBJ2-7 | . | TRBV5-5 | TGTGCCAGCAGCCATATTCTAGACTACGAGCAGTACTTC | CASSHILDYEQYF
. | TRBJ2-5 | . | TRBV5-8 | TGTGCCAGCAGCACGGGTAGGGAGACCCAGTACTTC | CASSTGRETQYF
. | TRBJ1-1 | few | TRBV7-8 | TGTGCCAGCAGCTTAGCGCAGTCTGAAGCTTTCTTT | CASSLAQSEAFF
TRBD1 | TRBJ2-2 | . | TRBV19 | TGTGCCAGTAGTCTGCCGGGACAGGGGTCCCCCGGGGAGCTGTTTTTT | CASSLPGQGSPGELFF
. | TRBJ1-2 | . | TRBV9 | TGTGCCAGCAGCGCCCAGACAATTAACTATGGCTACACCTTC | CASSAQTINYGYTF
. | TRBJ2-7 | . | TRBV27 | TGTGCCAGCAGGTTATCGGGAGCCACCTACGAGCAGTACTTC | CASRLSGATYEQYF
. | TRBJ2-4 | . | TRBV15 | TGTGCCGCCGGAGCTGATTTTGCCAAAAACATTCAGTACTTC | CAAGADFAKNIQYF
TRBD1 | TRBJ1-5 | . | TRBV28 | TGTGCCAGCAGTTCTGGACAGGGAGACCAGCCCCAGCATTTT | CASSSGQGDQPQHF
TRBD1 | TRBJ1-1 | . | TRBV6-5 | TGTGCCAGCTACAGGGGGAAGGTCACTGAAGCTTTCTTT | CASYRGKVTEAFF
TRBD2 | TRBJ2-1 | . | TRBV14 | TGTGCCAGCAGCCAAGTTCGGTCTGGACTAGAACTCAATGAGCAGTTCTTC | CASSQVRSGLELNEQFF
. | TRBJ2-7 | . | TRBV14 | TGTGCCAGCAGCAAGCGCCACTACGAGCAGTACTTC | CASSKRHYEQYF
TRBD2 | TRBJ2-3 | . | TRBV5-1 | TGCGCCAGCAGCGCGGGACTAGCGGGGGCCACAGATACGCAGTATTTT | CASSAGLAGATDTQYF